The 14 T cell receptor beta chains below all came from one sample that was sequenced in a study of T cell changes during pregnancy in multiple sclerosis. Sequencing used immunoSEQ multiplex PCR; TCRdb keeps in-frame clones, though not all of them. This table holds 57,000 or so clones, around 90% found once. This specimen was peripheral blood, taken in the first trimester of pregnancy. These receptors all come from a female donor with multiple sclerosis, enrolled in a pregnancy study.

The chain combines TRBV18 with TRBJ2-3, with D maybe TRBD1 (6 bases). CDR3 size: 13 residues. In germline, CDR1 is KGHSH, CDR2 LQKENI. Trimming shortened V by 6 bases and J by 5 bases, and 12 bases separated the two germline ends. CDR3: CASSQGQQDTQYF. CDR3 bases: TGTGCCAGCTCCCAGGGGCAGCAAGATACGCAGTATTTT.

This sequence joins TRBV7-7 and TRBJ2-3; D unclear. CDR1 is SSHAT and CDR2 is FNYEAQ in the germline V gene (reference sequence). The CDR3 spans 11 residues. V was cut by 5 bases and J by 14 bases, with 14 bases left in between. The CDR3 spells CASSPGSLLYF. The DNA for the CDR3 is TGTGCCAGCAGCCCAGGCTCCCTCCTGTATTTT.

The genes are TRBV5-1 and TRBJ1-1; 9 nucleotides agree with TRBD1. Unmatched junction bases numbered 19, after V lost 0 bases and J lost 1 base. The CDR3 spans 21 residues. The V gene's germline CDR1 is SGHRS and CDR2 YFSETQ. CDR3 loop: CASSLGAERTGEILRNTEAFF. DNA for the CDR3: TGCGCCAGCAGCTTGGGGGCCGAACGGACAGGGGAAATATTGAGGAACACTGAAGCTTTCTTT.

This sequence joins TRBV2 and TRBJ1-5; the match to TRBD1 covers 9 bases. V was clipped by 3 bases and J by 4 bases; unmatched bases: 1. Looked up from germline, CDR1 is SNHLY and CDR2 is FYNNEI. CDR3 length: 14 amino acids. The CDR3 nucleotides read TGTGCCAGCAGTGAGGGACAGGGAAATCAGCCCCAGCATTTT. It translates to CASSEGQGNQPQHF.

The chain joins TRBV6-1 to TRBJ1-1; 12 bases are shared with TRBD1. This CDR3 contains 15 residues. The V gene's germline CDR1 is MNHNS and CDR2 SASEGT. J gave up 1 base and V 6 bases, and 3 bases lay outside the gene matches. CDR3 in amino acids: CASRPGQGANTEAFF. CDR3 coding DNA: TGTGCCAGCAGGCCGGGACAGGGGGCGAACACTGAAGCTTTCTTT.

The rearrangement uses TRBV5-1 and TRBJ2-1, with D possibly TRBD2 on 6 matching bases. This CDR3 contains 14 residues. CDR1 is SGHRS, CDR2 YFSETQ, per germline. V was trimmed by 1 base and J by 9 bases, leaving 14 bases between them. DNA for the CDR3: TGCGCCAGCAGCTTGTGGGTGGGAGCGGGTGAGCAGTTCTTC. This translates into CASSLWVGAGEQFF. The full variable domain, in which reference TRBV5-1 and TRBJ2-1 provide the parts outside the CDR3, is KAGVTQTPRYLIKTRGQQVTLSCSPISGHRSVSWYQQTPGQGLQFLFEYFSETQRNKGNFPGRFSGRQFSNSRSEMNVSTLELGDSALYLCASSLWVGAGEQFFGPGTRLTVL.

The rearrangement uses TRBV28 and TRBJ1-4, with a possible D match to TRBD1 (5 bases). The ends were cut back, 7 bases at V and 4 bases at J, with 16 bases in the middle. The CDR3 extends over 15 amino acids. Germline loops: CDR1 MDHEN, CDR2 SYDVKM. The CDR3 spells CASNYRQIGNEKLFF. Here the CDR3 DNA reads TGTGCCAGCAATTATCGACAGATCGGTAATGAAAAACTGTTTTTT.

The V call is TRBV6-5, the J call TRBJ1-2, with D uncertain. The ends were cut back, 3 bases at V and 4 bases at J, with 9 bases in the middle. Germline V gives CDR1 MNHEY, CDR2 SVGAGI. The CDR3 consists of 13 residues. CDR3 protein: CASSYSSAYGYTF. The DNA of the CDR3 is TGTGCCAGCAGTTATAGCTCGGCCTATGGCTACACCTTC.

This chain connects TRBV7-7 to TRBJ2-1, with 11 bases that match TRBD2. V dropped 3 bases and J dropped 8; count of bases not matched to a gene: 6. The CDR3 spans 15 residues. CDR1 SSHAT and CDR2 FNYEAQ come from the germline V gene (reference sequence). The CDR3 reads CASSFSSGRSDEQFF. CDR3 nucleotides: TGTGCCAGCAGCTTTTCTAGCGGGAGGTCTGATGAGCAGTTCTTC.

The chain recombines TRBV7-2 with TRBJ2-4; TRBD2 might be the D (6 bases). V lost 3 bases, J lost 6 bases, and 12 bases lay in between. The germline V gene has CDR1 SGHTA and CDR2 FQGNSA. The CDR3 runs to 14 residues. CDR3 nucleotides: TGTGCCAGCAGCTTCGGGGAGGATGGAAACATTCAGTACTTC. Translation gives CASSFGEDGNIQYF. Combining the CDR3 with reference TRBV7-2 and TRBJ2-4 gives the whole variable domain GAGVSQSPSNKVTEKGKDVELRCDPISGHTALYWYRQSLGQGLEFLIYFQGNSAPDKSGLPSDRFSAERTGGSVSTLTIQRTQQEDSAVYLCASSFGEDGNIQYFGAGTRLSVL.

This rearrangement joins TRBV29-1 to TRBJ2-7; 8 bases align to TRBD1. Trimming removed 5 bases from V and 3 bases from J; junction bases left unmatched: 12. Germline assignment: CDR1 SQVTM and CDR2 ANQGSEA. The CDR3 is 15 residues long. CDR3 region: CSVLKLDRVRYEQYF. The CDR3 nucleotides read TGCAGCGTTTTGAAGCTGGACAGGGTGCGCTACGAGCAGTACTTC.

CDR3 sequence reads: CASTRGWYEQYF. In DNA form, the CDR3 reads TGTGCCAGCACCCGGGGGTGGTACGAGCAGTACTTC. The chain couples TRBV28 to TRBJ2-7; a weak D match, TRBD2 (6 bases). The CDR3 consists of 12 residues. CDR1 MDHEN and CDR2 SYDVKM come from the germline V gene. V was pared by 7 bases and J by 4 bases, with 11 bases between.

The chain combines TRBV6-5 with TRBJ2-7; D is perhaps TRBD2 (5 bases). Germline CDR1 is MNHEY and CDR2 is SVGAGI. The ends were cut back, 8 bases at V and 3 bases at J, with 5 bases in the middle. This CDR3 spans 10 amino acids. CDR3 in DNA: TGTGCCAGCGGGAGCTACGAGCAGTACTTC. This encodes CASGSYEQYF.

V is TRBV6-1 and J is TRBJ1-5, with D tentatively TRBD1 (5 bases). The germline CDR1 and CDR2 sequences are MNHNS and SASEGT. Trimming removed 4 bases at V and 1 base at J, with 8 bases between. This CDR3 spans 14 amino acids. CDR3 sequence reads: CASSVDRSNQPQHF. The CDR3 coding sequence is TGTGCCAGCAGTGTTGACAGAAGCAATCAGCCCCAGCATTTT.